The rows below give T cell receptor beta chains drawn from one sample of a study of neurological immune-mediated disorders. In TCRdb, the 5' RACE reads were re-called with MiXCR into one record per CDR3 protein. The table has more than 35,000 distinct CDR3 sequences, nearly 6.5% seen once. The sample comprised CD4+ T cells from blood. These receptors all stem from a woman in her forties in good health. CDR3s include the opening cysteine and the closing phenylalanine or tryptophan. Each record gives: D gene, J gene, clone size, V gene, CDR3 DNA, CDR3 protein. D genes are given only for firm matches. Part of the rows lack a size; the others show once, few, many or a class for expanded clones.

. | TRBJ1-1 | many | TRBV6-5 | TGTGCCAGCAGTTCAGGGGCTGGGATGAACACTGAAGCTTTCTTT | CASSSGAGMNTEAFF
. | TRBJ2-5 | many | TRBV7-2 | TGTGCCAGCAGCTTCGACGAGACCCAGTACTTC | CASSFDETQYF
TRBD2 | TRBJ2-4 | many | TRBV29-1 | TGCAGCGTCCTCGGGGGGGGTGACATTCAGTACTTC | CSVLGGGDIQYF
. | TRBJ2-1 | many | TRBV7-3 | TGTGCCAGCAGATTCGACACCAATGAGCAGTTCTTC | CASRFDTNEQFF
. | TRBJ2-3 | many | TRBV15 | TGTGCCACCAGCAGAGATTGGCCAGGAGGCACAGATACGCAGTATTTT | CATSRDWPGGTDTQYF
TRBD1 | TRBJ2-7 | . | TRBV28 | TGTGCCAGCAGCCCAGGGGGTCCAGGGTACCACGAGCAGTACTTC | CASSPGGPGYHEQYF
. | TRBJ2-7 | many | TRBV29-1 | TGCAGCGTTGCACAGGGAGCCTACGAGCAGTACTTC | CSVAQGAYEQYF
. | TRBJ1-5 | . | TRBV7-9 | TGTGCCTCCGGGGGGGTAGCAAATCAGCCCCAGCATTTT | CASGGVANQPQHF
. | TRBJ2-3 | many | TRBV11-1 | TGTGCCAGCATGGGACCTAGCACAGATACGCAGTATTTT | CASMGPSTDTQYF
TRBD1 | TRBJ1-5 | many | TRBV5-1 | TGCGCCAGCAGCTTGTATAAGGACAGGGCCAATCAGCCCCAGCATTTT | CASSLYKDRANQPQHF
. | TRBJ2-5 | many | TRBV4-3 | TGCGCCAGCAGCGCCCGCCAGGGCCAAGAGACCCAGTACTTC | CASSARQGQETQYF
. | TRBJ2-5 | many | TRBV28 | TGTGCCAGCAGTGGGCAAGAGACCCAGTACTTC | CASSGQETQYF
. | TRBJ2-2 | many | TRBV12-3/TRBV12-4 | TGTGCCAGCACCCTGAGGAACACCGGGGAGCTGTTTTTT | CASTLRNTGELFF
. | TRBJ1-1 | many | TRBV29-1 | TGCAGCGTTGTCTGGGGAAACACTGAAGCTTTCTTT | CSVVWGNTEAFF
TRBD1 | TRBJ1-5 | many | TRBV20-1 | TGCAGTGCTAGAGATTCGGGACAGCTTAATCAGCCCCAGCATTTT | CSARDSGQLNQPQHF
. | TRBJ2-2 | many | TRBV2 | TGTGCCAGCACCCCCGGAGGCCTTCCGCGAAAAGGGGGGCTGTTTTTT | CASTPGGLPRKGGLFF
. | TRBJ2-7 | many | TRBV28 | TGTGCCAGCAGTCAACCTGGGACACTCTCCGAGCAGTACTTC | CASSQPGTLSEQYF
. | TRBJ1-2 | many | TRBV15 | TGTGCCACCAGCACCTCCTATGGCTACACCTTC | CATSTSYGYTF
TRBD2 | TRBJ2-5 | many | TRBV5-1 | TGCGCCAGCAGCCGGACCACGGGGGGAGAGACCCAGTACTTC | CASSRTTGGETQYF
TRBD2 | TRBJ2-7 | many | TRBV5-1 | TGCGCCAGCAGCCGAGCGGGAGGGAGCTACGAGCAGTACTTC | CASSRAGGSYEQYF
TRBD2 | TRBJ2-3 | many | TRBV28 | TGTGCCAGCAGTTCCAGCGGGAGGCCTAGCACAGATACGCAGTATTTT | CASSSSGRPSTDTQYF
. | TRBJ2-3 | many | TRBV28 | TGTGCCAGCAGTATCAGCACAGATACGCAGTATTTT | CASSISTDTQYF
. | TRBJ2-7 | many | TRBV21-1 | TGTGCCAGCAGCAAGGCCACAAGCCGTAGCTCCTACGAGCAGTACTTC | CASSKATSRSSYEQYF
. | TRBJ2-7 | many | TRBV20-1 | TGCAGTGCTAGAGAGGCTCTCGGGCTGGGCTACGAGCAGTACTTC | CSAREALGLGYEQYF
. | TRBJ1-5 | many | TRBV5-1 | TGCGCCAGCAGCTTGAAAGTAAATCAGCCCCAGCATTTT | CASSLKVNQPQHF
TRBD1 | TRBJ2-7 | many | TRBV20-1 | TGCAGTGCTTGGGGGACAGGGGGCATCTACGAGCAGTACTTC | CSAWGTGGIYEQYF
TRBD2 | TRBJ2-7 | many | TRBV7-2 | TGTGCCAGCAGCTTAGGGACTAGCGGGACTTACGAGCAGTACTTC | CASSLGTSGTYEQYF
. | TRBJ2-5 | many | TRBV5-1 | TGCGCCAGCAGCTTGAAGGTCCCCTCGTACCAAGAGACCCAGTACTTC | CASSLKVPSYQETQYF
. | TRBJ2-1 | many | TRBV2 | TGTGCCAGCAGTGTATGGACAAATGATTACAATGAGCAGTTCTTC | CASSVWTNDYNEQFF
. | TRBJ1-5 | many | TRBV27 | TGTGCCAGCAGCCCCCAGGGTCCCGGGAGGCCCCAGCATTTT | CASSPQGPGRPQHF
TRBD2 | TRBJ2-7 | many | TRBV7-2 | TGTGCCAGCAGCTTAAGAGCGGGAGTCTCCTACGAGCAGTACTTC | CASSLRAGVSYEQYF
. | TRBJ2-5 | many | TRBV5-6 | TGTGCCAGCAACCGGAACCAAGAGACCCAGTACTTC | CASNRNQETQYF
. | TRBJ2-1 | . | TRBV7-3 | TGTGCCATCAGCTCCTTCGGCGGGATGACCTACAATGAGCAGTTCTTC | CAISSFGGMTYNEQFF
. | TRBJ2-5 | many | TRBV28 | TGTGCCAGCAGCCTCACTCAGGTTTCTGGGGAGACCCAGTACTTC | CASSLTQVSGETQYF
. | TRBJ1-4 | many | TRBV7-2 | TGTGCCAGCAGCCCCGACCTTGCAACTAATGAAAAACTGTTTTTT | CASSPDLATNEKLFF
. | TRBJ2-3 | . | TRBV18 | TGTGCCAGCTCACCAGACATGGGGGCAGATACGCAGTATTTT | CASSPDMGADTQYF
. | TRBJ2-4 | many | TRBV20-1 | TGCAGTATTCTAGCGCCTTTAGCCAAAAACATTCAGTACTTC | CSILAPLAKNIQYF